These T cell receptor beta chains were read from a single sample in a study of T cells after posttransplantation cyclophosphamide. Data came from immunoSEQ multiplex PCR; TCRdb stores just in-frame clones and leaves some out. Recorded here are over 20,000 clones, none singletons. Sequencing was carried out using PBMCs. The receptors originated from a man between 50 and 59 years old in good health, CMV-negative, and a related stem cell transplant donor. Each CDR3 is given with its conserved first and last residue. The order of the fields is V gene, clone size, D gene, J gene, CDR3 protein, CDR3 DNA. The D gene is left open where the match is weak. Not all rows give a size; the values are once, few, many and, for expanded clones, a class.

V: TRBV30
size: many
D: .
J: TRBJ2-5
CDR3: CAWSVMSGRETQYF
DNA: TGTGCCTGGAGTGTTATGAGCGGAAGGGAGACCCAGTACTTC

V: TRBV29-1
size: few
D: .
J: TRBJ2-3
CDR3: CSVRGGTDTQYF
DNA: TGCAGCGTCCGCGGCGGCACAGATACGCAGTATTTT

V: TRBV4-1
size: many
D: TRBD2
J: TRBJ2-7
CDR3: CASSQYSGGASYYEQYF
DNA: TGCGCCAGCAGCCAATATTCGGGGGGGGCATCCTACTACGAGCAGTACTTC

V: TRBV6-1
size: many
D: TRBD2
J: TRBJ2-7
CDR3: CASSALAGPYEQYF
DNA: TGTGCCAGCAGTGCTCTAGCGGGGCCCTACGAGCAGTACTTC

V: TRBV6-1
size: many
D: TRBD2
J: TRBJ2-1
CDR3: CASSGGTSGRGGEQFF
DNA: TGTGCCAGCAGTGGGGGGACTAGCGGGAGGGGCGGTGAGCAGTTCTTC

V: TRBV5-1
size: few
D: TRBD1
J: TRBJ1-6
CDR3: CASHDGTGASPLHF
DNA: TGCGCCAGCCACGACGGGACAGGGGCTTCACCCCTCCACTTT

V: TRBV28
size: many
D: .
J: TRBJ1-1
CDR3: CASRQGIRHEAFF
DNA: TGTGCCAGCAGGCAGGGTATCAGGCATGAAGCTTTCTTT

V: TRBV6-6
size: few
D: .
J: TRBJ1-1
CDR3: CASRPGTSLPEAFF
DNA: TGTGCCAGCAGACCCGGGACAAGTTTGCCTGAAGCTTTCTTT

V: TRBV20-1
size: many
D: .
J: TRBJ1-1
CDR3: CSARMNTEAFF
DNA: TGCAGTGCCAGGATGAACACTGAAGCTTTCTTT

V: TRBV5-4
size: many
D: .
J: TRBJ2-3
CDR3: CASSLAQGTDTQYF
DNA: TGTGCCAGCAGCTTGGCCCAGGGAACAGATACGCAGTATTTT

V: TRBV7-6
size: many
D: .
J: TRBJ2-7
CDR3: CASSPFSMSYEQYF
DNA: TGTGCCAGCAGCCCCTTCAGTATGTCCTACGAGCAGTACTTC

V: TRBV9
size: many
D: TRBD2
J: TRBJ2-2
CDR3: CASSVEAGRYTGELFF
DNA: TGTGCCAGCAGCGTAGAAGCGGGGCGATACACCGGGGAGCTGTTTTTT

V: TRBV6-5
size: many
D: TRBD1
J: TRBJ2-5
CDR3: CASRAGTGETQYF
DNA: TGTGCCAGCAGGGCCGGGACAGGGGAGACCCAGTACTTC

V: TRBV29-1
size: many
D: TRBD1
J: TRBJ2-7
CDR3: CSVATGTGHYEQYF
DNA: TGCAGCGTGGCAACCGGGACAGGGCACTACGAGCAGTACTTC

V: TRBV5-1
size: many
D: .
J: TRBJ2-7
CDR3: CASSLASGRGYEQYF
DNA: TGCGCCAGCAGCTTGGCCAGCGGCAGGGGCTACGAGCAGTACTTC

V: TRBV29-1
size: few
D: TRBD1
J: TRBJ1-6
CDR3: CSARDSSPYNSPLHF
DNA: TGCAGCGCCCGGGACAGTAGCCCCTATAATTCACCCCTCCACTTT

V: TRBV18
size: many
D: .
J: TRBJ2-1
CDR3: CASSPGGTSNYNEQFF
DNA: TGTGCCAGCTCACCGGGGGGAACTAGCAACTACAATGAGCAGTTCTTC

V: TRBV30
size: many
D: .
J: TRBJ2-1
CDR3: CAWSPTGVDYNEQFF
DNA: TGTGCCTGGAGTCCTACAGGTGTAGACTACAATGAGCAGTTCTTC

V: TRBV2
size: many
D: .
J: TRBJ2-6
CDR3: CASSPGRSGANVLTF
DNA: TGTGCCAGCAGCCCTGGTAGATCTGGGGCCAACGTCCTGACTTTC

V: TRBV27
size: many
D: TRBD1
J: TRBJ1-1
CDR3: CASSSGQATEAFF
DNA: TGTGCCAGCAGCTCGGGACAGGCCACTGAAGCTTTCTTT

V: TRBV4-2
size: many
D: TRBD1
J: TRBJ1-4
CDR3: CASSGTGSYNEKLFF
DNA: TGTGCCAGCAGCGGGACAGGTTCATATAATGAAAAACTGTTTTTT

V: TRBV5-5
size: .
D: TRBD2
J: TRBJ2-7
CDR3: CASSLDPSGSYEQYF
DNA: TGTGCCAGCAGCTTGGATCCTAGCGGTTCCTACGAGCAGTACTTC

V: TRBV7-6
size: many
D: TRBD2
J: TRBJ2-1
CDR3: CASTAGSSYNEQFF
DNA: TGTGCCAGCACAGCGGGAAGCTCCTACAATGAGCAGTTCTTC

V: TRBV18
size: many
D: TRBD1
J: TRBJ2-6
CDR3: CASSPLTGFSGANVLTF
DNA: TGTGCCAGCTCACCTCTGACAGGGTTCTCTGGGGCCAACGTCCTGACTTTC

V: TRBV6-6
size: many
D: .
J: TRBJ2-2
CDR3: CASRWTTSTGELFF
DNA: TGTGCCAGCAGGTGGACAACTTCCACCGGGGAGCTGTTTTTT

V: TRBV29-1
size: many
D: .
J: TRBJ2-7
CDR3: CSVEDREVPYEQYF
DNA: TGCAGCGTTGAGGATAGGGAGGTCCCCTACGAGCAGTACTTC

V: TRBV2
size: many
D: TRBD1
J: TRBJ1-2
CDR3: CASTADRVYGYTF
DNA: TGTGCCAGCACCGCGGACAGGGTCTATGGCTACACCTTC

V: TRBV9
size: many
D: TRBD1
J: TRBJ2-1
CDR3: CASSRSQGDGVNEQFF
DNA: TGTGCCAGCAGCCGGAGCCAGGGGGACGGGGTCAATGAGCAGTTCTTC

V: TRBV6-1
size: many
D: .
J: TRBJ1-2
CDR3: CASSEGGSVYGYTF
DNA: TGTGCCAGCAGTGAAGGGGGCTCGGTCTATGGCTACACCTTC

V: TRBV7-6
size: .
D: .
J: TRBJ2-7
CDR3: CASSHTSAYEQYF
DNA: TGTGCCAGCAGCCATACCTCGGCCTACGAGCAGTACTTC

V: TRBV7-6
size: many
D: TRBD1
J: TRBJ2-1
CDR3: CASSYEGAGEQFF
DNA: TGTGCCAGCAGCTATGAGGGGGCGGGTGAGCAGTTCTTC

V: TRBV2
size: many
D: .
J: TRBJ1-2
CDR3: CASTQQGPYGYTF
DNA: TGTGCCAGCACCCAACAGGGCCCCTATGGCTACACCTTC

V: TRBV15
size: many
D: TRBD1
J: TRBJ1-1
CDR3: CATSLDRRSPEAFF
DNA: TGTGCCACCAGCTTGGACAGGAGGTCCCCTGAAGCTTTCTTT

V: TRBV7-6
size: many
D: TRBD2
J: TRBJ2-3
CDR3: CASSLDGGSGYTQYF
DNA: TGTGCCAGCAGCTTAGACGGGGGGAGTGGATATACGCAGTATTTT

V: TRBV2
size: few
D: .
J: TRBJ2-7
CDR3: CASSDIPRNRYHEQYF
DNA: TGTGCCAGCAGTGATATTCCCCGGAACAGGTACCACGAGCAGTACTTC

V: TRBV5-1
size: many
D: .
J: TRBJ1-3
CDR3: CASSLGGLGNTIYF
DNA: TGCGCCAGCAGCTTGGGGGGCCTGGGGAACACCATATATTTT

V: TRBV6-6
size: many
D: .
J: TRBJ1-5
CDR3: CASSVQGGGRQPQHF
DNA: TGTGCCAGCAGTGTACAGGGCGGGGGGCGTCAGCCCCAGCATTTT

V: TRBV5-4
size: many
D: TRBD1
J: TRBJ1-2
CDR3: CASSTRQGYTNYGYTF
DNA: TGTGCCAGCAGCACCAGACAGGGTTACACTAACTATGGCTACACCTTC

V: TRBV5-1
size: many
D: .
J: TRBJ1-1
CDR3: CASSPGGRSEAFF
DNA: TGCGCCAGCAGCCCGGGGGGCAGGAGTGAAGCTTTCTTT

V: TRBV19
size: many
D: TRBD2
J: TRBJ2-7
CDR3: CASGTTSFPYEQYF
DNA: TGTGCCAGTGGGACTACCAGTTTCCCCTACGAGCAGTACTTC

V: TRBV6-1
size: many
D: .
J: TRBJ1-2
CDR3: CASSGALFNLDGYTF
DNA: TGTGCCAGCAGTGGCGCCTTGTTTAATCTGGATGGCTACACCTTC

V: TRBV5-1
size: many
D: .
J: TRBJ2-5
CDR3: CASSLMRETQYF
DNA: TGCGCCAGCAGCTTGATGCGGGAGACCCAGTACTTC